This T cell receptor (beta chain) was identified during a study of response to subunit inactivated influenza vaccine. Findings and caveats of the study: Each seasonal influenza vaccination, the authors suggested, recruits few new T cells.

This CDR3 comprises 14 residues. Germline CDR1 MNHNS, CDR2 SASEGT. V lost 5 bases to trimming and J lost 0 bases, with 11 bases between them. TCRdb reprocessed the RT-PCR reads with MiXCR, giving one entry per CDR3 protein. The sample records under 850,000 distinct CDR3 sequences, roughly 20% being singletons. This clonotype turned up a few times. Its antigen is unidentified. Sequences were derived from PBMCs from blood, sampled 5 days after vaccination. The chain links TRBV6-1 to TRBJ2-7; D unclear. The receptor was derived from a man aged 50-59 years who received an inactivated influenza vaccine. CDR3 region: CASSPDRISYEQYF. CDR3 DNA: TGTGCCAGCAGTCCCGACCGAATCTCCTACGAGCAGTACTTC.